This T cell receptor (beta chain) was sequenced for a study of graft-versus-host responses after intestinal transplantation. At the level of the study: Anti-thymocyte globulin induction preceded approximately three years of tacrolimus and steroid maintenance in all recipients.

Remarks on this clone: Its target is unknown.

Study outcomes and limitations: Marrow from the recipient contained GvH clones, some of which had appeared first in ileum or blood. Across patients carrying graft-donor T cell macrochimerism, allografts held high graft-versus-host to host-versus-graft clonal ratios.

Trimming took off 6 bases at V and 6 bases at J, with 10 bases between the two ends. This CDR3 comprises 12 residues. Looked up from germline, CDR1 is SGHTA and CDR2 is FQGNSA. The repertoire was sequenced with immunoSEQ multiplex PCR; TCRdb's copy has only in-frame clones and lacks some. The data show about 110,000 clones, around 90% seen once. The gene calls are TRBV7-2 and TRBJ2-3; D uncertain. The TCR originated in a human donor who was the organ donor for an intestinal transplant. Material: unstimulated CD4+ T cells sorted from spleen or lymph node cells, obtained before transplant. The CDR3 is CASSPPSDTQYF. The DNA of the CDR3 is TGTGCCAGCAGTCCCCCCTCGGATACGCAGTATTTT.